Each of the 10 T cell receptor beta chains below was sequenced from the same sample in a study of control samples from healthy donors and cancer patients. Sequenced by immunoSEQ multiplex PCR; TCRdb stores in-frame clones only, minus some. The sample records some 110,000 clones, roughly nine tenths being singletons. Sequencing input: PBMCs. Source of these receptors: a woman in her fifties or sixties with colorectal cancer.

This clone was seen only once. Written as DNA, the CDR3 is TGTGCCAGCAGCCAGGGGGGGAGCTCCTATAATTCACCCCTCCACTTT. As protein: CASSQGGSSYNSPLHF. J is TRBJ1-6 and V is TRBV5-4; TRBD1 agrees at 7 bases. The V and J ends lost 4 bases and 0 bases, in that order; junction bases with no gene match: 4. This CDR3 contains 16 residues. Germline values: CDR1 SGHNT, CDR2 YYREEE (reference sequence).

This sequence joins TRBV6-5 and TRBJ2-7, with 9 bases identical to TRBD2. The CDR3 contains 14 residues. V was pared by 6 bases and J by 3 bases, with 6 bases of the junction left unmatched. CDR1 is MNHEY and CDR2 is SVGAGI in the germline V gene. CDR3 DNA sequence: TGTGCCAGCAGGAGACTAGCGGCAAACTACGAGCAGTACTTC. Protein product: CASRRLAANYEQYF.

This clone was counted between two and nine times. In nucleotides, the CDR3 is TGTGCCAGCTCCCCGACAGGGGAGTCGTATGGCTACACCTTC. This translates into CASSPTGESYGYTF. The chain carries TRBV18 and TRBJ1-2, with 8 bases that match TRBD1. CDR3 length: 14 amino acids. J was trimmed by 5 bases and V by 6 bases; bases with no gene match: 8. Germline loops: CDR1 KGHSH, CDR2 LQKENI. Full variable domain (outside the CDR3, taken from reference TRBV18 and TRBJ1-2): NAGVMQNPRHLVRRRGQEARLRCSPMKGHSHVYWYRQLPEEGLKFMVYLQKENIIDESGMPKERFSAEFPKEGPSILRIQQVVRGDSAAYFCASSPTGESYGYTFGSGTRLTVV.

The genes are TRBV30 and TRBJ2-3, with 10 bases lining up with TRBD1. The germline V gene has CDR1 GTSNPN and CDR2 SVGIG (reference sequence). V shed 1 base, J shed 4 bases, and the junction held 5 bases outside the gene matches. The CDR3 covers 15 residues. The chain's CDR3 is CAWSAGTGVADTQYF. The DNA of the CDR3 is TGTGCCTGGAGTGCCGGGACAGGGGTTGCAGATACGCAGTATTTT.

CDR3 loop: CASLPGRGNQPQHF. CDR3 nucleotides: TGTGCCAGCCTCCCTGGGAGGGGAAATCAGCCCCAGCATTTT. J is TRBJ1-5 and V is TRBV28; a weak D match, TRBD1 (5 bases). Trimming left V 8 bases short and J 4 bases short, with 15 bases between. Germline loops: CDR1 MDHEN, CDR2 SYDVKM. There are 14 residues in the CDR3.

The rearrangement links TRBV27 to TRBJ2-1; D remains ambiguous. The germline CDR1 and CDR2 sequences are MNHEY and SMNVEV (reference sequence). Trimming took 8 bases from V and 6 from J, leaving 11 bases between them. This CDR3 has 12 residues. As DNA, the CDR3 is TGTGCCAGCTTCGGCCTTCCCAATGAGCAGTTCTTC. Protein product: CASFGLPNEQFF.

The chain employs TRBV12-5 and TRBJ1-2; no clear D gene. CDR3 length: 12 residues. The germline V gene encodes CDR1 LGHNT and CDR2 FRNRAP. Trimming left V 8 bases short and J 1 base short, with 8 bases between. The CDR3 coding sequence is TGTGCTAGTTCCTCAGATAACTATGGCTACACCTTC. This encodes CASSSDNYGYTF.

On this clone itself: A junction end diverges from the germline sequence, so it may reflect a read error. The chain couples TRBV6-5 to TRBJ2-3; maybe TRBD2 (5 bases). Germline V gene data show CDR1 as MNHEY and CDR2 as SVGAGI. CDR3 length equals 13 residues. CDR3 nucleotides: TGTGCCAGCAGTTACTCGAGAGCCCGGGGTGAACATTTT. Protein: CASSYSRARGEHF.

The gene calls are TRBV2 and TRBJ1-3, with TRBD1 matching over 7 bases. The CDR3 spans 17 residues. Per the germline V gene, CDR1 is SNHLY and CDR2 is FYNNEI. J was trimmed by 0 bases and V by 6 bases; bases with no gene match: 11. This chain's CDR3 is CASRKGLGTVSGNTIYF. In nucleotides, the CDR3 is TGTGCCAGCAGGAAGGGTTTGGGGACAGTCTCTGGAAACACCATATATTTT.

The V and J genes are TRBV4-1 and TRBJ2-1; D is undetermined. V lost 0 bases, J lost 0 bases, and 12 bases lay in between. The CDR3 is made up of 17 amino acids. The germline gives CDR1 MGHRA, CDR2 YSYEKL. As DNA, the CDR3 is TGCGCCAGCAGCCAAGATGAAGGATCTAGCTCCTACAATGAGCAGTTCTTC. Amino acids: CASSQDEGSSSYNEQFF.